The T cell receptor (beta chain) under discussion was sequenced for a study of identical twins. The CDR3 extends over 16 amino acids. The trim removed 8 bases at V and 13 bases at J, leaving 23 bases unmatched. The germline gives CDR1 SNHLY, CDR2 FYNNEI. TCRdb recomputed calls from the 5' RACE reads with MiXCR, one row per CDR3 protein. Here the sample spans 1.5 million to 2 million distinct CDR3 sequences, under 35% being singletons. Material: cord blood. The genes are TRBV2 and TRBJ2-4, with TRBD1 matching 7 bases. The sequence was obtained from a newborn girl in good health. The CDR3 spells CASDGEGATEKITQYF. The CDR3 nucleotides read TGTGCCAGCGATGGCGAGGGGGCGACGGAGAAGATCACCCAGTACTTC.